This TCR beta chain was recorded in a study of prognosis after radiotherapy for stage I lung cancer. Study information: Histology showed adenocarcinoma in roughly 12 patients versus squamous cell carcinoma in more than 5. Study outcomes and limitations: The study found that unique TCR clone counts fell after stereotactic body radiation therapy, median about 10,000 versus 6,900. Lower Shannon entropy values were found after stereotactic body radiation therapy in patients who developed distant metastases.

By two-round multiplex PCR, the TCR beta CDR3 was amplified from genomic DNA. TRBV and TRBJ genes each had their own specific primers in first-round PCR. TCRdb processed the multiplex PCR reads anew with MiXCR; each CDR3 protein has one entry. Counted here are some 10,000 distinct CDR3 sequences, about a third occurring once; the ten biggest clones make up 53%. The V gene's germline CDR1 is SEHNR and CDR2 FQNEAQ (reference sequence). This CDR3 region has 19 residues. The ends were cut back, 1 base at V and 0 bases at J, with 18 bases in the middle. Ten or more counts support this clonotype. Its antigen is not known.

This TCR was sampled from a donor aged 50 or older with non-small cell lung cancer. The material was PBMCs, obtained before or after stereotactic body radiation therapy (not recorded which). The rearrangement links TRBV7-9 to TRBJ1-4, with D tentatively TRBD1 (6 bases). The CDR3 DNA is TGTGCCAGCAGCTTAGAGGCCCCCGGACAGCTCACAACTAATGAAAAACTGTTTTTT. Its translation: CASSLEAPGQLTTNEKLFF.